Detailed here is one T cell receptor beta chain. Its binding antigen is unknown. Per-base qualities were not stored, and no clone one base away is much larger. Following the manufacturer's instructions, TCR beta CDR3 regions were amplified by multiplex PCR with the immunoSEQ immune profiling system. Sequencing was performed on an Illumina NextSeq system. As for the authors' bioinformatics: The immunoSEQ Analyzer platform handled processing of the sequence data, and clonality was calculated by taking the square root of Simpson's index of productive rearrangements. V and J usage similarity was measured by Jensen-Shannon distance, and CDR3 generation probabilities were computed with OLGA. Shared CDR3 sequences were searched against the immuneACCESS database (August 2020) and VDJdb (December 2020). Entries here come from immuneACCESS through TCRdb and include only in-frame sequences with V and J called. Some clones fail to appear in such tables; in the studies checked, an unresolved V gene covers under half of the shortfall, and the cause of the remainder is unknown. V and J calls plus clone size are reproduced from that table; the DNA served to infer D and trimming. Recorded for this sample are 20,000 to 25,000 clones; over 95% of them occurred a single time. The leading ten clones occupy about 0.15% of the sample.

The CDR1 and CDR2 encoded by the germline V gene are ENHRY and SYGVKD. The CDR3 covers 14 residues, taking in both the cysteine and the phenylalanine. The sequence is cut down to CDR3 DNA, 42 bases in frame from base 1. V was cut back by 4 bases and J by 0 bases, leaving a gap of 7 bases between them. This sample was included in a study of monozygotic twins with cystic fibrosis (dated by TCRdb to 2020 to 2023). Study-level background: Barcoded libraries were made from around 3.2 micrograms of fragmented DNA using about 15 PCR cycles. To gauge how much genetics shapes V and J gene usage, the researchers compared TCR beta repertoires both within and across 16 monozygotic twin pairs who have cystic fibrosis. The cohort included ten female and six male twin pairs, mostly children and adolescents, aged roughly 2.0 to 36.4 years with a median of 9.1 years. On the day blood was drawn, the twins' weight-for-height and FEVPerc (FEV1 disease centile) were ranked against those of the roughly 1,100 cohort participants. Data for three of the twin pairs had been reported earlier in a different context. Study-level results and caveats: Simpson clonality was generally low (median about 0.009), which suggests a naive-dominated repertoire, and clonality was higher in the most severely affected patients. The cohort was small, and no association was found between shared CDR3 numbers and age, concordance or disease severity. V gene usage was most similar to the co-twin in 13 of 16 pairs, and J usage was most similar to the co-twin in 8 of 16 pairs, which suggests genetic constraints. Monozygotic CF twin pairs shared significantly more nucleotide-identical clonotypes within each pair than unrelated CF individuals shared with one another (P = 0.000026, Mann-Whitney).

The twin pairs came from the European Cystic Fibrosis Twin and Sibling Study Cohort, which recruited patients from over a hundred CF clinics across 14 European countries. Zygosity and CFTR genotype were verified in-house, with zygosity tested by multiplex PCR of nine short tandem repeat loci. Peripheral blood was sampled from each twin, with clinical parameters recorded on the day of blood sampling. Genomic DNA was isolated from peripheral blood cells with phenol/chloroform and kept in TE buffer at 4 degrees C. The source of this sequence is a girl between 5 and 17 years old with cystic fibrosis. The chain was built from TRBV10-3 and TRBJ1-5; the D gene remains uncertain. The sequencing input was blood. At the DNA level, the sequence is TGTGCCATCAGTGGGCTAGATAGCAATCAGCCCCAGCATTTT. Its protein is CAISGLDSNQPQHF.